This TCR beta chain is drawn from a study of blood T cells in healthy people across ages (dated by TCRdb to about 2015). About the study as a whole: In model experiments, roughly one uniquely barcoded TCR beta cDNA molecule per two T cells was captured by template switching. The donors were split into four age groups: young (average around 16 years), middle-aged (about 40), aged (over 55) and long-lived (under 90). The study measured age-related changes in TCR beta repertoire diversity using deep sequencing normalized with unique cDNA molecular identifiers. To avoid experimental bias, donors of different ages were randomly spread across the sequencing lanes. The study analyzed two additional independent replicas of 1 million unique cDNA reads from the same blood draw for two donors, one aged 18 to 29 and one aged 80 or older. The paper's findings and limits, for the study overall: Because donor CMV infection status was unknown, age-related changes in expanded clonotypes were potentially confounded. Observed TCR beta diversity per million T cells fell roughly linearly with age, and a significant reduction was already apparent by age around 39. Compared with the aged group, more naive CD4+ T cells, fewer expanded clones and increased TCR diversity were shown by the long-lived group, suggesting age selection. Because profiling used bulk unsorted PBMCs, naive and antigen-experienced compartments could not be compared conclusively. Total diversity estimates from one million sequenced T cells were considered lower bounds and underestimates. There was a strong correlation between observed TCR beta diversity and the percentage of naive T cells measured by flow cytometry.

Libraries were built with 5' RACE. TCRdb lists the instrument as Illumina HiSeq 2500. A second PCR of roughly 7 to 12 cycles was performed with a sample-barcoded 5' primer and a J-beta primer mix. Each TCR beta cDNA molecule received a unique molecular identifier from a template-switch 5' adaptor carrying 12 random nucleotides. Each sample yielded at least 3 million CDR3-containing paired-end reads. The Mint cDNA synthesis kit, primed by a TRBC-specific oligonucleotide, was used to synthesize first-strand cDNA from all RNA. After uracil-DNA glycosylase treatment, a first 18-cycle PCR used universal primers M1SS and BC2_uni_R on all cDNA. For the original study's pipeline: Each sample was normalized by randomly selecting 1 million high-quality reads, each carrying a distinct molecular identifier. Reads sharing molecular identifiers were discarded rather than binned into consensus sequences. MiTCR, with a Q25 quality threshold and the strictest error-elimination algorithm, was used for CDR3 identification, clonotype clustering and error correction. A nonparametric unseen species model with Euler transformation was used to estimate lower-bound total TCR beta diversity. TCRdb cleaned the public reads at Q25 with fastp, built clones with MiXCR and kept in-frame beta chains. Each record represents a unique CDR3 protein, reported with the most common genes and DNA among its rows. The V and J calls reflect TCRdb's pipeline rather than the authors' work. For this sample the table gives about 640,000 distinct CDR3 sequences, of which about 54% were detected only once. In total, the top ten clones hold roughly 34% of the sample.

About this clonotype: The specificity of this receptor is unknown. Base qualities are not at hand, and no much larger clone is one base apart.

According to the germline V gene, CDR1 reads SQVTM and CDR2 reads ANQGSEA. The CDR3, from cysteine to phenylalanine, totals 13 residues. Only CDR3 DNA is held: 39 bases, read in frame from base 1. V is shortened by 3 bases, J by 1 base, and the region joining them spans 8 bases. Donors were around 37 systemically healthy Caucasian individuals from Russia aged roughly 6 to 90 years. About 10 milliliters of peripheral blood were collected from each donor into EDTA-treated Vacutainer tubes. Ficoll-Paque density-gradient centrifugation was used to isolate PBMCs, with at least 6.5 million per sample. Total RNA was extracted from PBMCs with Trizol reagent, with at least 5.5 micrograms obtained per sample. Naive CD45RAhigh/CD27high T cell percentages were measured by flow cytometry on a PBMC aliquot from every donor.

The chain was built from TRBV29-1 and TRBJ2-3; the D region possibly corresponds to TRBD1 (6 bases align). The TCR sequence derives from a man aged 60 to 75 in good health. Sequencing was performed on blood. The DNA sequence is TGCAGCGTTGATAACAGGGGCACAGATACGCAGTATTTT. Its coded protein is CSVDNRGTDTQYF.